Listed below are T cell receptor beta chains from one sample, sequenced in a study of T cells after yellow fever vaccination. From the 5' RACE reads, TCRdb called clonotypes with MiXCR, one entry per CDR3 protein. Found here are 95,000 to 150,000 distinct CDR3 sequences, 7.4% of them singletons; the top ten hold roughly 2.5%. The material sequenced was CD4+ T cells sorted from PBMCs, taken around 10 days after the first yellow fever vaccination. The origin of the receptors is a man aged 18 to 35 who received the YFV17D yellow fever vaccine. CDR3s include the opening cysteine and the closing phenylalanine or tryptophan. The D gene is left open where the match is weak. Expanded clones get a size class; other rows say once, few or many, or leave the size out.

clone_size	j_call	v_call	d_call	cdr3_nt	cdr3_aa
many	TRBJ1-5	TRBV12-3/TRBV12-4	.	TGTGCCAGCAGCTCCAGGGGTGACAATCAGCCCCAGCATTTT	CASSSRGDNQPQHF
many	TRBJ1-3	TRBV25-1	.	TGTGCCAGCCAACTATCCGATACCATATATTTT	CASQLSDTIYF
many	TRBJ1-2	TRBV7-2	.	TGTGCCAGCAGCTTAGTCTCGGGGGTGGACTATGGCTACACCTTC	CASSLVSGVDYGYTF
many	TRBJ1-1	TRBV4-1	.	TGCGCCAGCAGCCAAGATCCATTGAAAGAAGCTTTCTTT	CASSQDPLKEAFF
many	TRBJ2-2	TRBV7-9	TRBD1	TGTGCCAGCAGCTCGACAGGGTCCACGAGGGAGCTGTTTTTT	CASSSTGSTRELFF
many	TRBJ1-1	TRBV5-1	TRBD1	TGCGCCAGCAGCAGCGACAGGGTAAACACTGAAGCTTTCTTT	CASSSDRVNTEAFF
few	TRBJ2-3	TRBV11-2	.	TGTGCCAGCAGCCAACGGAGCGACACAGATACGCAGTATTTT	CASSQRSDTDTQYF
many	TRBJ1-4	TRBV25-1	.	TGTGCCAGCACCCGTGCCGGGACCGGTGAAAAACTGTTTTTT	CASTRAGTGEKLFF
many	TRBJ1-5	TRBV19	TRBD1	TGTGCCAGTACCTGGGACAGGGTCGATAATCAGCCCCAGCATTTT	CASTWDRVDNQPQHF
many	TRBJ1-3	TRBV28	TRBD1	TGTGCCAGCAGGGGACAGGGTAGAAACACCATATATTTT	CASRGQGRNTIYF
many	TRBJ2-3	TRBV12-3/TRBV12-4	.	TGTGCCAGCAGTTTAGGACAGGATAGCACAGATACGCAGTATTTT	CASSLGQDSTDTQYF
.	TRBJ1-2	TRBV29-1	.	TGCAGCGTAGAGGGTGGCTATGGCTACACCTTC	CSVEGGYGYTF
many	TRBJ2-2	TRBV5-1	.	TGCGCCAGCAGTATCGGGGACACTAACACCGGGGAGCTGTTTTTT	CASSIGDTNTGELFF
many	TRBJ2-2	TRBV7-3	TRBD2	TGTGCCAGCAGGAGCGGGGGGCTTACGAACACCGGGGAGCTGTTTTTT	CASRSGGLTNTGELFF
.	TRBJ1-2	TRBV7-2	.	TGTGCCAGCAGATGGGACGGACGGTTAATTGGCTACACCTTC	CASRWDGRLIGYTF
few	TRBJ2-2	TRBV30	TRBD2	TGTGCCTTGCCGCGGGGGGGCACCACCGGGGAGCTGTTTTTT	CALPRGGTTGELFF
many	TRBJ2-3	TRBV7-2	.	TGTGCCAGCAGCTTGACATACACAGATACGCAGTATTTT	CASSLTYTDTQYF